The rows below give T cell receptor beta chains drawn from one sample of a study of spatial heterogeneity in lung cancer. A single record per CDR3 protein comes from TCRdb applying MiXCR to the 5' RACE reads. The data hold roughly 10,000 distinct CDR3 sequences, with 10% to 15% observed a single time. This material consisted of lung tumor tissue, taken at surgery. These receptors were taken from a female donor with early-stage non-small cell lung cancer. Both conserved end residues are part of each CDR3.

TRBV7-9	TRBJ2-1	CASRALDWSSYNEQFF
TRBV6-5	TRBJ2-3	CASSYGSGHKTDTQYF
TRBV3-1	TRBJ2-2	CASSESPYTGELFF
TRBV28	TRBJ1-2	CASRGAQGNYGYTF
TRBV4-3	TRBJ2-7	CASSQAGGQMYEQYF
TRBV5-1	TRBJ2-1	CASSGGRNRGEQFF
TRBV6-5	TRBJ1-4	CASSYQGTNEKLFF
TRBV28	TRBJ1-1	CASSRFRGLYTEAFF
TRBV28	TRBJ2-7	CASSFIAGQGEQYF
TRBV28	TRBJ2-2	CASSRLAGGTGELFF
TRBV6-1	TRBJ1-2	CASSEASGSGYGYTF
TRBV4-2	TRBJ2-2	CASSQVGWNTGELFF
TRBV20-1	TRBJ2-3	CSARSDMTVGDTQYF
TRBV5-6	TRBJ2-1	CASSMGPYNEQFF
TRBV27	TRBJ2-5	CASSPRSGGLIQETQYF
TRBV28	TRBJ2-7	CASSPSGPTYEQYF
TRBV20-1	TRBJ1-5	CSARDDKRLHF
TRBV3-1	TRBJ2-7	CASSFRRESYEQYF
TRBV5-1	TRBJ1-2	CASSWGSDAFIYGYTF
TRBV20-1	TRBJ1-6	CSARPGALGSPLHF
TRBV12-3/TRBV12-4	TRBJ1-6	CASTLRGPGSPLHF
TRBV7-3	TRBJ2-7	CASSDLGLGEQYF
TRBV19	TRBJ1-4	CASSIGWTTNEKLFF
TRBV7-9	TRBJ2-5	CASSPGDRGVQETQYF
TRBV7-2	TRBJ2-7	CASSSRTSGEYF
TRBV7-9	TRBJ2-2	CASSLQRAANTGELFF
TRBV20-1	TRBJ2-7	CSAGDRPYEQYF
TRBV20-1	TRBJ2-7	CSSQRGSGSYEQYF
TRBV19	TRBJ1-2	CASSGRQGHYGYTF
TRBV27	TRBJ2-2	CASSPRLLLGTGELFF
TRBV18	TRBJ1-1	CASSPDRTGGTEAFF
TRBV5-1	TRBJ1-2	CASSLGDGTVYGYTF
TRBV23-1	TRBJ2-3	CASSTGPDTQYF
TRBV18	TRBJ1-2	CASSPRDPSYYGYTF
TRBV2	TRBJ1-5	CASSERARVGQPQHF
TRBV24-1	TRBJ2-5	CATSDFVGGETQYF
TRBV20-1	TRBJ1-5	CSASGPVNQPQHF
TRBV5-1	TRBJ1-6	CASSLSSGSYNSPLHF
TRBV28	TRBJ1-4	CASSPEQGPF
TRBV27	TRBJ1-2	CASSFGTGGNGYTF
TRBV7-2	TRBJ1-1	CASSSQGALTEAFF
TRBV4-1	TRBJ2-3	CASRTSGTDTQYF
TRBV18	TRBJ2-3	CASSPGRASTDTQYF
TRBV6-2/TRBV6-3	TRBJ2-1	CASSLGEYNEQFF
TRBV19	TRBJ2-6	CASSVGQSSGANVLTF
TRBV27	TRBJ2-7	CASSSPGQSYEQYF
TRBV6-2/TRBV6-3	TRBJ2-1	CASSRPSAAPYNEQFF
TRBV5-1	TRBJ2-1	CASSESGREDNEQFF
TRBV28	TRBJ1-4	CASIRGRATNEKLFF
TRBV20-1	TRBJ1-5	CSASHPGRNQPQHF
TRBV18	TRBJ2-1	CASSPQDRDNEQFF
TRBV5-6	TRBJ2-6	CASSLGTAISSGANVLTF
TRBV18	TRBJ2-1	CASSPPTAGADNEQFF